This T cell receptor beta chain was sequenced for a study of blood T cell repertoires in COVID-19. About the study: Researchers got acute and convalescent COVID-19 samples from the United States, Italy and Spain.

Germline CDR1 SGHNT, CDR2 YENEEA. With V trimmed by 5 bases and J by 14 bases, 6 bases remained unmatched. The CDR3 loop spans 14 amino acids. Some clones are missing from TCRdb's copy, which holds only in-frame ones; the method was immunoSEQ multiplex PCR. The sample shows some 83,000 clones, 80% to 90% of them seen only once. The sample holds one count of this clone. The TCR originated in a man at least 80 years old in a cohort sampled during active COVID-19. The sequencing sample was made of peripheral blood. The V call is TRBV11-3, the J call TRBJ2-1; 16 nucleotides line up with TRBD2. The CDR3 spells CASSGGTSGGAEFF. In nucleotides, the CDR3 is TGTGCCAGCAGCGGAGGGACTAGCGGGGGGGCGGAGTTCTTC.